One and the same sample provided the 14 T cell receptor beta chains below, sequenced in a study of cytotoxic CD8 clonotypes in ibrutinib-treated CLL. Assay: immunoSEQ multiplex PCR; the TCRdb copy retains only in-frame clones and omits some. The data contain about 140,000 clones, roughly 76% of them seen just once; the ten biggest clones take up 5.1%. Specimen: PBMCs, collected after 24 months of ibrutinib treatment. The receptor source for this set is a human donor with chronic lymphocytic leukemia.

V and J are TRBV6-5 and TRBJ2-1; 8 positions match TRBD1. The germline V gene encodes CDR1 MNHEY and CDR2 SVGAGI. This CDR3 has 12 amino acids. Losses at the gene ends were 8 bases for V and 5 bases for J; bases not matched to a gene: 2. CDR3 nucleotide sequence: TGTGCCAGCCGGACAGGGAACAATGAGCAGTTCTTC. Protein sequence: CASRTGNNEQFF.

This clone is labeled medium-sized (0.01 to 0.1%). This sample also contains other DNA sequences that code for the same CDR3. The chain combines TRBV15 with TRBJ2-5; the D is unclear. The ends were cut back, 0 bases at V and 5 bases at J, with 4 bases in the middle. The germline V gene has CDR1 LNHNV and CDR2 YYDKDF (reference sequence). The CDR3 runs 12 residues. CDR3 bases: TGTGCCACCAGCAGAGATGTGGAGACCCAGTACTTC. This gives the protein CATSRDVETQYF.

This chain uses TRBV5-1 with TRBJ2-1; 10 bases fit TRBD2. Germline trimming cut 7 bases from V and 6 bases from J; bases unmatched to any gene: 4. Germline V lookup: CDR1 SGHRS, CDR2 YFSETQ. This CDR3 has 13 amino acids. The CDR3 is CASGLAESNEQFF. CDR3 in DNA: TGCGCCAGCGGACTAGCGGAATCCAATGAGCAGTTCTTC.

This chain joins TRBV5-1 and TRBJ2-7; TRBD1 is a possible D gene (6 bases). The CDR3 contains 14 residues. CDR1 and CDR2 (germline): SGHRS, YFSETQ. The V and J ends lost 4 bases and 3 bases respectively, with 14 bases between them. CDR3 DNA: TGCGCCAGCAGCCCCTCGGACAGTCACTACGAGCAGTACTTC. Translated: CASSPSDSHYEQYF.

The gene calls are TRBV7-6 and TRBJ1-1; tentatively, D is TRBD1 (5 bases). Germline loops: CDR1 SGHVS, CDR2 FNYEAQ. Trimming took off 5 bases at V and 9 bases at J, with 13 bases between the two ends. There are 12 residues in the CDR3. This CDR3 reads CASSPRGDQAFF. CDR3 in DNA: TGTGCCAGCAGCCCCCGGGGGGACCAAGCTTTCTTT.

Turning to this clone: The same CDR3 is also encoded by other DNA sequences in this sample. The CDR3 region is CASSFGGPNTGELFF. CDR3 in DNA: TGCGCCAGCAGCTTTGGGGGCCCCAACACCGGGGAGCTGTTTTTT. The V gene is TRBV5-1, the J gene TRBJ2-2; D may be TRBD1 (6 bases). In germline, CDR1 is SGHRS, CDR2 YFSETQ. CDR3 length: 15 amino acids. Trimming left V 2 bases short and J 2 bases short, with 10 bases between.

V usage is TRBV6-4 and J usage is TRBJ2-5; tentative D call: TRBD1 (6 bases). The CDR3 totals 13 residues. The germline CDR1 and CDR2 sequences are MRHNA and SNTAGT. Trimming cost V 6 bases and J 1 base, with 9 bases left between them. The CDR3 coding sequence is TGTGCCAGCAGCGGACAGCCCCAAGAGACCCAGTACTTC. It codes for CASSGQPQETQYF.

V gene TRBV6-6 combines with J gene TRBJ1-5, with D unresolved. Germline CDR1 and CDR2: MNHNY and SVGAGI (reference sequence). Trimming shortened V by 1 base and J by 0 bases, and 10 bases separated the two germline ends. CDR3 length: 16 residues. CDR3 sequence: CASSYYGVHSNQPQHF. As DNA, the CDR3 is TGTGCCAGCAGTTACTATGGGGTACATAGCAATCAGCCCCAGCATTTT.

This chain connects TRBV9 to TRBJ1-6; 7 nucleotides match TRBD1. Germline V gene lookup returns CDR1 SGDLS and CDR2 YYNGEE. Trimming took 4 bases from V and 0 from J; bases not matched to a gene: 4. This CDR3 has 16 residues. CDR3 amino acids: CASSLGQSSYNSPLHF. CDR3 nucleotides: TGTGCCAGCAGCCTGGGACAGAGCTCCTATAATTCACCCCTCCACTTT.

This sequence joins TRBV28 and TRBJ2-2, with D possibly being TRBD2 (6 bases). This CDR3 contains 14 residues. V was cut by 5 bases and J by 3 bases, with 10 bases left in between. Looked up from germline, CDR1 is MDHEN and CDR2 is SYDVKM. DNA for the CDR3: TGTGCCAGCAGTCCCTGGGGGGACACCGGGGAGCTGTTTTTT. The encoded protein is CASSPWGDTGELFF.

The CDR3 is CASSPGLAGWGGGEQYF. The CDR3 region has the DNA TGTGCCAGCAGCCCGGGACTAGCGGGCTGGGGAGGGGGCGAGCAGTACTTC. The V call is TRBV13, the J call TRBJ2-7; 12 nucleotides match TRBD2. Germline CDR1 PRHDT, CDR2 FYEKMQ (reference sequence). J lost 6 bases, V lost 5 bases, and 14 bases had no gene match. This CDR3 is built from 17 residues.

The rearrangement links TRBV7-9 to TRBJ2-4; D is unclear. The CDR3 is made up of 13 amino acids. The ends were cut back, 1 base at V and 4 bases at J, with 5 bases in the middle. Germline V gene sequence: CDR1 SEHNR, CDR2 FQNEAQ (reference sequence). The CDR3 DNA reads as TGTGCCAGCAGCTTAGGGGTGAAAAACATTCAGTACTTC. Protein: CASSLGVKNIQYF.

The CDR3 loop is CASSPGGFEQYF. The CDR3 nucleotides read TGTGCCAGCAGCCCAGGGGGGTTCGAGCAGTACTTC. The chain joins TRBV11-1 to TRBJ2-7; a possible D gene is TRBD1 (7 bases). Looked up from germline, CDR1 is SGHAT and CDR2 is FQDESV (reference sequence). The V end was cut by 5 bases, the J end by 6 bases, with 11 bases between. This CDR3 has 12 amino acids.

The count of this clone is one. The rearrangement uses TRBV9 and TRBJ2-7; D is possibly TRBD2 (5 bases). The V end lost 4 bases, the J end lost 3 bases, and 17 bases lay between the germline ends. Germline lookup yields CDR1 SGDLS and CDR2 YYNGEE. This CDR3 is 15 amino acids long. The CDR3 protein is CASSPGGALSYEQYF. CDR3 nucleotide sequence: TGTGCCAGCAGCCCAGGAGGAGCTCTGAGCTACGAGCAGTACTTC.